A selection of T cell receptor beta chains follows, all from one sample in a study of OX40 agonist ivuxolimab in advanced cancers. The table came from immunoSEQ multiplex PCR; TCRdb's copy has only in-frame clones and leaves some out. The sample has 100,000 or so clones; about 85% are singletons. This material consisted of CD4+ or CD8+ T cells sorted from blood, taken in a trial of the OX40 agonist ivuxolimab. Every receptor here comes from an adult with an advanced solid tumor such as melanoma, head and neck, liver or kidney cancer. CDR3s include the opening cysteine and the closing phenylalanine or tryptophan. Each record gives: D gene, clone size, V gene, J gene, CDR3 protein, CDR3 DNA. The D gene is left open where the match is weak. Clone size appears in some rows only: once, few, many, or a class for an expanded clone.

-,-,TRBV20-1,TRBJ2-7,CSASHSYEQYF,TGCAGTGCTAGTCACAGCTACGAGCAGTACTTC
-,-,TRBV7-2,TRBJ2-5,CASSLASRVGETQYF,TGTGCCAGCAGCTTAGCGTCCAGGGTAGGAGAGACCCAGTACTTC
-,-,TRBV14,TRBJ2-5,CASSRSIVETQYF,TGTGCCAGCAGCCGGTCTATCGTGGAGACCCAGTACTTC
-,-,TRBV11-3,TRBJ1-1,CASSFSRGTKAFF,TGTGCCAGCAGCTTCTCCCGGGGGACGAAAGCTTTCTTT
TRBD2,-,TRBV9,TRBJ2-3,CASSVGSGRGDTQYF,TGTGCCAGCAGCGTGGGGAGCGGGAGAGGGGATACGCAGTATTTT
-,once,TRBV5-1,TRBJ2-5,CASRSGGGFETQYF,TGCGCCAGCAGATCAGGGGGAGGTTTTGAGACCCAGTACTTC
-,-,TRBV18,TRBJ1-1,CASSPWEEMNTEAFF,TGTGCCAGCTCACCATGGGAGGAGATGAACACTGAAGCTTTCTTT
-,-,TRBV7-9,TRBJ2-7,CASSSPFPPYEQYF,TGTGCCAGCAGTTCTCCCTTCCCACCGTACGAGCAGTACTTC
-,many,TRBV2,TRBJ2-2,CASSGGDVAPGELFF,TGTGCCAGCAGTGGGGGAGATGTGGCACCCGGGGAGCTGTTTTTT
TRBD1,-,TRBV28,TRBJ2-4,CASRGQGNIQYF,TGTGCCAGCAGGGGACAGGGGAACATTCAGTACTTC
TRBD1,few,TRBV7-3,TRBJ2-5,CASSRRGTGGIQETQYF,TGTGCCAGCAGCAGACGGGGGACAGGGGGAATCCAAGAGACCCAGTACTTC
TRBD2,-,TRBV6-1,TRBJ2-1,CASTERECTHEQFF,TGTGCCAGCACGGAGCGGGAGTGTACACATGAGCAGTTCTTC
-,once,TRBV21-1,TRBJ2-7,CASTIRDSSSYEQYF,TGTGCCAGCACCATCCGGGACTCCAGCTCCTACGAGCAGTACTTC
TRBD1,-,TRBV6-1,TRBJ2-7,CASSDGQGFAYEQYF,TGTGCCAGCAGTGACGGACAGGGGTTTGCGTACGAGCAGTACTTC
-,-,TRBV4-1,TRBJ2-1,CASSQESAYNEQFF,TGCGCCAGCAGCCAAGAATCAGCCTACAATGAGCAGTTCTTC
TRBD1,-,TRBV28,TRBJ2-5,CASSFRTGWQETQYF,TGTGCCAGCAGTTTCCGGACAGGGTGGCAAGAGACCCAGTACTTC
-,-,TRBV7-9,TRBJ2-7,CASSSIWGPRYEQYF,TGTGCCAGCAGCTCCATTTGGGGACCGAGATACGAGCAGTACTTC
TRBD1,-,TRBV4-1,TRBJ2-2,CASSRDRVGTGELFF,TGCGCCAGCAGCAGAGACAGGGTAGGCACCGGGGAGCTGTTTTTT
-,-,TRBV27,TRBJ2-2,CASSLWGHGELFF,TGTGCCAGCAGTTTATGGGGTCACGGGGAGCTGTTTTTT
-,-,TRBV2,TRBJ2-7,CASHQGPYLHEQYF,TGTGCCAGCCATCAAGGACCCTATTTGCACGAGCAGTACTTC
TRBD1,-,TRBV5-1,TRBJ2-2,CASSMGQGPVGTGELFF,TGCGCCAGCAGCATGGGACAGGGACCCGTCGGCACCGGGGAGCTGTTTTTT
-,-,TRBV30,TRBJ2-3,CAWSDDPGARTDTQYF,TGTGCCTGGAGTGATGATCCAGGGGCCCGCACAGATACGCAGTATTTT
-,-,TRBV19,TRBJ2-2,CASSRTGELFF,TGTGCCAGTAGTCGAACCGGGGAGCTGTTTTTT
-,-,TRBV5-8,TRBJ1-5,CASSEQANQPQHF,TGTGCCAGCAGCGAACAGGCTAATCAGCCCCAGCATTTT
TRBD1,-,TRBV5-6,TRBJ1-2,CASSLGTGDPIYGYTF,TGTGCCAGCAGCCTAGGGACAGGAGACCCAATCTATGGCTACACCTTC
-,-,TRBV19,TRBJ2-2,CASSIGGYTGELFF,TGTGCCAGTAGTATTGGGGGGTACACCGGGGAGCTGTTTTTT
TRBD1,-,TRBV10-1,TRBJ1-1,CASSSSGGKAFF,TGCGCCAGCAGTTCGTCAGGGGGGAAAGCTTTCTTT
TRBD1,-,TRBV4-3,TRBJ2-5,CASSQKGDRDMETQYF,TGCGCCAGCAGCCAAAAAGGCGACAGGGATATGGAGACCCAGTACTTC
-,-,TRBV6-5,TRBJ1-1,CASSYDVGLGTEAFF,TGTGCCAGCAGTTACGATGTGGGGCTCGGGACTGAAGCTTTCTTT
TRBD2,once,TRBV5-1,TRBJ2-1,CASSLEGLAYNEQFF,TGCGCCAGCAGCTTGGAGGGACTAGCGTACAATGAGCAGTTCTTC
TRBD2,-,TRBV28,TRBJ2-7,CASSSGTRNWYEQYF,TGTGCCAGCAGTTCCGGGACTAGAAATTGGTACGAGCAGTACTTC
-,once,TRBV2,TRBJ1-1,CASSEQTMNTEAFF,TGTGCCAGCAGTGAACAGACCATGAACACTGAAGCTTTCTTT
-,-,TRBV6-6,TRBJ1-1,CASSLRGWNTEAFF,TGTGCCAGCAGTTTGCGGGGCTGGAACACTGAAGCTTTCTTT
-,-,TRBV4-1,TRBJ2-1,CASSQYSGRQQFF,TGCGCCAGCAGCCAATATTCCGGGAGACAGCAGTTCTTC
TRBD2,-,TRBV4-3,TRBJ2-1,CASSQFFKRGASYNEQFF,TGCGCCAGCAGCCAATTTTTTAAGCGGGGGGCCTCCTACAATGAGCAGTTCTTC